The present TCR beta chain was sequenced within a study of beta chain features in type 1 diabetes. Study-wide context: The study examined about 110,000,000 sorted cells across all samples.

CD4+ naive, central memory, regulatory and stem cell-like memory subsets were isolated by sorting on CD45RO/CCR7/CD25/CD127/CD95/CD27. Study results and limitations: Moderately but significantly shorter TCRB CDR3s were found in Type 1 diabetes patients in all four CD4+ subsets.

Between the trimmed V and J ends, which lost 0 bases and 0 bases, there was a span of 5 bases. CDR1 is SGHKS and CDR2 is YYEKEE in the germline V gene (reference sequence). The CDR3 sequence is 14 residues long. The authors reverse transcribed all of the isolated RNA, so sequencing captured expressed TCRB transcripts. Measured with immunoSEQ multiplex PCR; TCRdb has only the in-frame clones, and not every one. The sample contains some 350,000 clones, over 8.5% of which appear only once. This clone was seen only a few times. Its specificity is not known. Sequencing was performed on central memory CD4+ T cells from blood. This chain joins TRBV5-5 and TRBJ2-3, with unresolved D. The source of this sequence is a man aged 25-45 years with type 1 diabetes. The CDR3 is CASSLDTSTDTQYF. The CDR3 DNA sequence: TGTGCCAGCAGCTTGGACACTAGCACAGATACGCAGTATTTT.